Sequencing of this T cell receptor (beta chain) was carried out in a study of blood T cell repertoires in COVID-19. Clones were read by immunoSEQ multiplex PCR, and TCRdb kept only the in-frame ones, dropping some. The data hold 100,000 to 150,000 clones, with roughly 80% observed a single time. Germline assignment: CDR1 SGHNT and CDR2 YYREEE (reference sequence). The trim removed 4 bases at V and 2 bases at J, leaving 4 bases unmatched. CDR3 length: 17 amino acids. The chain combines TRBV5-4 with TRBJ2-2, with 14 positions matching TRBD2. This receptor was identified in a man between 65 and 85 years old with acute or convalescent COVID-19. The source material was peripheral blood. DNA of the CDR3: TGTGCCAGCAGCCTGGGGACTAGCGGGGGAAACACCGGGGAGCTGTTTTTT. Protein sequence: CASSLGTSGGNTGELFF.